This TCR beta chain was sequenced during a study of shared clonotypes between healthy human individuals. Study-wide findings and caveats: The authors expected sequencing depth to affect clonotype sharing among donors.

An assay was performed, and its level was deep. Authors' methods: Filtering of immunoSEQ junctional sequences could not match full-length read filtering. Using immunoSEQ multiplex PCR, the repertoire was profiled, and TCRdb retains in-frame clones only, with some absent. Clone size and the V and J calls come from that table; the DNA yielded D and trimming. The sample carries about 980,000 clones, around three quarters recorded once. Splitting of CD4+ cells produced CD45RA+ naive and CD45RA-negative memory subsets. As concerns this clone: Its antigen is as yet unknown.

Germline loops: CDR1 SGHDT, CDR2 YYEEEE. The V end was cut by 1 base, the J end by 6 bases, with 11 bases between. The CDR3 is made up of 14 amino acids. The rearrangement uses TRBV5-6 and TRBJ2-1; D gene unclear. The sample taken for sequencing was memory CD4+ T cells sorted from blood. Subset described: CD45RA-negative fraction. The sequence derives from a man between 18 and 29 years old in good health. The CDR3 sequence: CASSLSLSINEQFF. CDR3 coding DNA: TGTGCCAGCAGCTTGTCTTTGTCGATCAATGAGCAGTTCTTC. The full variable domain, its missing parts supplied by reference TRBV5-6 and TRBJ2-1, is DAGVTQSPTHLIKTRGQQVTLRCSPKSGHDTVSWYQQALGQGPQFIFQYYEEEERQRGNFPDRFSGHQFPNYSSELNVNALLLGDSALYLCASSLSLSINEQFFGPGTRLTVL.